The 15 T cell receptor beta chains reported below all come from one sample, sequenced in a study of blood T cell repertoires in COVID-19. The repertoire was sequenced with immunoSEQ multiplex PCR; TCRdb's copy has only in-frame clones and lacks some. The sample includes approximately 120,000 clones, approximately 90% seen only once; the top ten take around 1.1%. Material: peripheral blood. The source of these receptors is a human donor in a cohort sampled during active COVID-19.

The CDR3 region has the DNA TGTGCCAGCACCCCCCCGGGGGGGTGGAACACTGAAGCTTTCTTT. It yields the protein CASTPPGGWNTEAFF. The rearrangement uses TRBV7-9 and TRBJ1-1, with D perhaps TRBD1 (5 bases). Trimming pared 7 bases from V and 1 base from J, leaving 16 bases between. Looked up from germline, CDR1 is SEHNR and CDR2 is FQNEAQ (reference sequence). CDR3 size: 15 residues.

V is TRBV7-8 and J is TRBJ1-5; D unclear. CDR1 and CDR2 from the germline V gene are SGHVS and FQNEAQ. The CDR3 spans 17 residues. V was pared by 1 base and J by 0 bases, with 13 bases between. The CDR3 region has the DNA TGTGCCAGCAGCTTAGTCAGAGGGCGGGATAGCAATCAGCCCCAGCATTTT. Amino acids: CASSLVRGRDSNQPQHF.

V gene TRBV11-3 combines with J gene TRBJ2-1, with D perhaps TRBD2 (5 bases). V lost 4 bases, J lost 5 bases, and 15 bases lay in between. The CDR3 consists of 15 residues. CDR1 and CDR2 from the germline V gene are SGHNT and YENEEA. CDR3 loop: CASSSLRLNHNEQFF. The CDR3 coding sequence is TGTGCCAGCAGCTCTTTGCGACTAAACCACAATGAGCAGTTCTTC.

This sequence joins TRBV6-5 and TRBJ2-7, with no clear D. The V and J ends lost 7 bases and 4 bases respectively, with 17 bases between them. The CDR3 is 14 amino acids. Germline CDR1 and CDR2: MNHEY and SVGAGI. CDR3 loop: CASNLVTEDYEQYF. The CDR3 nucleotides read TGTGCCAGCAATTTGGTCACAGAAGATTACGAGCAGTACTTC.

The chain recombines TRBV5-1 with TRBJ1-1; TRBD1 matches at 7 bases. The germline V gene encodes CDR1 SGHRS and CDR2 YFSETQ. The CDR3 has 16 amino acids. Trimming cost V 0 bases and J 4 bases; bases outside gene matches: 9. As DNA, the CDR3 is TGCGCCAGCAGCTTGGGACAGGGACTTTCTGCCACTGAAGCTTTCTTT. Amino acid sequence: CASSLGQGLSATEAFF.

This chain connects TRBV7-8 to TRBJ2-3, with D uncertain. Germline CDR1 is SGHVS and CDR2 is FQNEAQ. Deletions cut 5 bases from V and 2 bases from J, with 5 bases between. The CDR3 loop spans 12 amino acids. The CDR3 is CASSVSTDTQYF. The CDR3 bases are TGTGCCAGCAGCGTATCCACAGATACGCAGTATTTT.

CDR3 nucleotides: TGTGCCAGCAGCGTAGCTATCAGCGGCAACACCGGGGAGCTGTTTTTT. Protein sequence: CASSVAISGNTGELFF. The chain recombines TRBV9 with TRBJ2-2, with a tentative D call TRBD2 (5 bases). CDR3 length equals 16 residues. Germline CDR1 and CDR2: SGDLS and YYNGEE. Trimming removed 0 bases from V and 2 bases from J, with 11 bases in between.

The chain uses TRBV11-2 and TRBJ2-2; D is ambiguous. V was shortened by 2 bases and J by 7 bases, with 11 bases between the two germline ends. The CDR3 contains 14 residues. Germline CDR1 is SGHAT and CDR2 is FQNNGV. CDR3 in amino acids: CASSLITSHGELFF. The CDR3 DNA is TGTGCCAGCAGCTTAATAACATCCCACGGGGAGCTGTTTTTT. Full variable domain (remainder filled in from reference TRBV11-2 and TRBJ2-2): EAGVAQSPRYKIIEKRQSVAFWCNPISGHATLYWYQQILGQGPKLLIQFQNNGVVDDSQLPKDRFSAERLKGVDSTLKIQPAKLEDSAVYLCASSLITSHGELFFGEGSRLTVL.

This clone appeared once. V and J are TRBV7-8 and TRBJ2-5; tentatively, D is TRBD2 (5 bases). The CDR3 is 15 amino acids. Per germline, CDR1 SGHVS and CDR2 FQNEAQ. V was trimmed by 2 bases and J by 3 bases, leaving 13 bases between them. CDR3 sequence reads: CASSLSLTGKETQYF. The CDR3, as DNA: TGTGCCAGCAGCTTATCCTTGACGGGGAAAGAGACCCAGTACTTC.

The chain is built from TRBV7-2 and TRBJ2-1; TRBD2 matches at 14 bases. Germline lookup yields CDR1 SGHTA and CDR2 FQGNSA. Unmatched junction bases numbered 9, after V lost 5 bases and J lost 6 bases. The CDR3 consists of 17 residues. CDR3 sequence reads: CASSPGPGLAGANEQFF. The DNA for the CDR3 is TGTGCCAGCAGCCCGGGGCCGGGACTAGCGGGAGCCAATGAGCAGTTCTTC.

The genes are TRBV5-1 and TRBJ1-5; TRBD1 is a possible D gene (6 bases). With 1 base removed from V and 6 bases from J, the gap between germline ends came to 11 bases. Germline V gene data show CDR1 as SGHRS and CDR2 as YFSETQ. CDR3 length: 14 amino acids. This CDR3 reads CASSLWGGGQPQHF. The CDR3 DNA follows: TGCGCCAGCAGCTTGTGGGGGGGCGGTCAGCCCCAGCATTTT.

The chain has TRBV4-3 and TRBJ2-7, with D maybe TRBD2 (6 bases). The CDR3 extends over 16 amino acids. CDR1 and CDR2 from the germline V gene are LGHNA and YSLEER. Trimming cost V 0 bases and J 5 bases, with 17 bases left between them. Here the CDR3 DNA reads TGCGCCAGCAGCCAAGATCGGAGGGGAACGGGAGACGAGCAGTACTTC. Translation gives CASSQDRRGTGDEQYF.

The rearrangement links TRBV19 to TRBJ2-2; 14 nucleotides match TRBD2. The junction had 10 bases not matched to a gene; V was cut back by 3 bases and J by 7 bases. The V gene's germline CDR1 is LNHDA and CDR2 SQIVND (reference sequence). The CDR3 length is 18 residues. The DNA of the CDR3 is TGTGCCAGTAGTATTGGACTAGCGGGGGGCCGAACTCACGGGGAGCTGTTTTTT. Encoded protein: CASSIGLAGGRTHGELFF. Using reference TRBV19 and TRBJ2-2 for the parts outside the CDR3, the full variable domain is DGGITQSPKYLFRKEGQNVTLSCEQNLNHDAMYWYRQDPGQGLRLIYYSQIVNDFQKGDIAEGYSVSREKKESFPLTVTSAQKNPTAFYLCASSIGLAGGRTHGELFFGEGSRLTVL.

The V gene is TRBV10-3, the J gene TRBJ1-2; D is ambiguous. CDR3 length equals 16 residues. Germline-derived CDR1 and CDR2 are ENHRY and SYGVKD. Trimming cost V 4 bases and J 0 bases, with 15 bases left between them. The CDR3 DNA sequence: TGTGCCATCAGTGGAAGTGCCGAGCGCACTAACTATGGCTACACCTTC. It translates to CAISGSAERTNYGYTF.

This chain links TRBV19 with TRBJ2-5; D perhaps matches TRBD2 (6 bases). The CDR3 spans 14 residues. From germline, CDR1 is LNHDA and CDR2 SQIVND (reference sequence). Deletions cut 4 bases from V and 5 bases from J, with 14 bases between. CDR3 DNA: TGTGCCAGTAGTACGCTACCCGCGGGGGAGACCCAGTACTTC. This gives the protein CASSTLPAGETQYF.